These T cell receptor beta chains were read from a single sample in a study of blood T cell repertoires in COVID-19. The protocol was immunoSEQ multiplex PCR, while the TCRdb copy is restricted to in-frame clones and leaves out a portion. The sample has around 330,000 clones, approximately 88% seen once. The specimen was peripheral blood. These receptors were taken from a woman in her forties or fifties with active or convalescent COVID-19. CDR3s include the opening cysteine and the closing phenylalanine or tryptophan. A clone size is listed for some rows: how often the clone was seen (once, few, many), or a class if it is expanded.

TRBV5-1	TRBJ2-1	NA	CASSRTGDSSYNEQFF
TRBV19	TRBJ1-1	NA	CASTGFPMNTEAFF
TRBV7-2	TRBJ2-1	NA	CASSLAPLRGYSYNEQFF
TRBV7-2	TRBJ2-1	once	CASSNSGGVVEQFF
TRBV6-5	TRBJ2-3	NA	CASSYGVADEIDTQYF
TRBV4-1	TRBJ2-6	NA	CASSQDRALGGRLSGANVLTF
TRBV19	TRBJ2-1	NA	CATSGTDYNEQFF
TRBV19	TRBJ1-5	NA	CASTGTRSGPQHF
TRBV11-2	TRBJ1-1	NA	CASSPWAGGEAFF
TRBV24-1	TRBJ2-3	once	CATSDLWRPAVDTQYF
TRBV20-1	TRBJ2-5	NA	CSASGVALAGFQETQYF
TRBV5-1	TRBJ2-3	NA	CASSPRQGPTDTQYF
TRBV7-6	TRBJ2-1	NA	CASSPPSGGPYNEQFF
TRBV6-5	TRBJ2-3	once	CASSYGGTGNTDTQYF
TRBV3-1/TRBV3-2	TRBJ2-1	NA	CASSQDYSRDYNEQFF
TRBV10-3	TRBJ2-3	NA	CATQLGGSTDTQYF
TRBV9	TRBJ2-7	NA	CASSERQGNLEQYF
TRBV19	TRBJ2-1	NA	CASSILSTGGTEQFF
TRBV5-4	TRBJ2-3	NA	CASSLTSPDTQYF
TRBV27	TRBJ2-1	NA	CASSSGQKNNEQFF
TRBV6-2/TRBV6-3	TRBJ2-3	NA	CASSPTRVTDTQYF
TRBV5-5	TRBJ2-7	NA	CASSPWDRGSGEQYF
TRBV28	TRBJ2-6	NA	CASRRSSGANVLTF
TRBV6-2/TRBV6-3	TRBJ2-2	NA	CASSYSPVKNSGELFF
TRBV19	TRBJ1-2	NA	CASSTAGQKSGYTF
TRBV5-1	TRBJ2-1	NA	CASSPGLGGTGGNNEQFF
TRBV3-1/TRBV3-2	TRBJ1-2	NA	CASSQREPYYGYTF
TRBV15	TRBJ1-2	NA	CATSRNRDRGTNYGYTF
TRBV6-5	TRBJ2-3	NA	CASSYEGLDTQYF
TRBV5-4	TRBJ2-5	NA	CASSLEGTVQETQYF
TRBV11-2	TRBJ2-2	NA	CASSLGRGVPNTGELFF
TRBV28	TRBJ1-1	NA	CASSPALGSTEAFF
TRBV27	TRBJ1-5	NA	CASSSGNQPQHF
TRBV27	TRBJ1-4	NA	CASSWGTGRGKKLFF
TRBV5-1	TRBJ2-1	NA	CASSLDGPQGEQFF
TRBV30	TRBJ1-5	NA	CAWRAGGDQPQHF
TRBV30	TRBJ2-2	NA	CAWNTQSGELFF
TRBV7-9	TRBJ2-7	NA	CASSSGVSYEQYF
TRBV20-1	TRBJ1-1	NA	CSASYFKGTGGLRTEAFF
TRBV19	TRBJ2-2	once	CASSMRGANTGELFF
TRBV9	TRBJ1-1	NA	CASSVFRGPDNMNTEAFF
TRBV9	TRBJ2-7	NA	CASSVATGLAGDEQYF
TRBV5-6	TRBJ1-1	NA	CASSLNTGEAFF
TRBV6-5	TRBJ2-3	NA	CASSEQGIGTDTQYF
TRBV4-1	TRBJ1-5	NA	CASSQDSGLGNQPQHF
TRBV3-1/TRBV3-2	TRBJ1-1	NA	CASSQEGGQGWGTEAFF
TRBV5-1	TRBJ2-1	NA	CASSLVGGAYNEQFF
TRBV28	TRBJ1-1	NA	CASKDVEGSTEAFF
TRBV13	TRBJ1-6	NA	CASSTGTGAEGGPLHF
TRBV4-1	TRBJ2-7	NA	CASSLETTRDSYEQYF
TRBV21-1	TRBJ1-6	NA	CASRRTGFWENSPLHF
TRBV7-9	TRBJ2-5	NA	CASSPGTASQETQYF
TRBV27	TRBJ1-5	NA	CASSPLDRGVGQPQHF
TRBV27	TRBJ2-1	NA	CASSPTVDEQFF
TRBV6-5	TRBJ1-1	NA	CASGKDPRGTEAFF
TRBV6-5	TRBJ2-1	NA	CASSYGPYNEQFF
TRBV10-1	TRBJ2-7	NA	CASSGAKSSYEQYF
TRBV28	TRBJ2-7	NA	CASSPTGTGVYEQYF